The text below deals with one TCR beta chain. Its antigen remains unidentified. Germline V CDR1 and CDR2: LNHDA, SQIVND (reference sequence). The V segment lost 3 bases and the J segment 7 bases; nucleotides outside the gene matches: 4. CDR3 length: 14 residues. Researchers ran the PCR with 60 Vbeta and 13 Jbeta primers. The table came from immunoSEQ multiplex PCR; TCRdb's copy has only in-frame clones and leaves some out. This sample carries roughly 100,000 clones, about four fifths of them seen once, and the ten largest clones take more than 4.5%. The data belong to a study of cytomegalovirus exposure and HLA in healthy donors. Background on the study: Of 398 genotyped donors, roughly 86% clustered with self-reported Caucasian donors. Whole-study findings and limits: Donors were assumed by presence/absence analyses to have roughly uniform sequencing depth.

This clonotype was obtained from a middle-aged man in good health and CMV-seropositive. The chain uses TRBV19 and TRBJ1-2; TRBD1 aligns across 11 bases. Sequenced sample: PBMCs. CDR3 protein: CASSIGQGASGYTF. DNA for the CDR3: TGTGCCAGTAGTATTGGACAGGGGGCTTCTGGCTACACCTTC.